A single sample is the source of the 15 T cell receptor beta chains below, sequenced in a study of blood T cell repertoires in COVID-19. Repertoires were generated with immunoSEQ multiplex PCR, while TCRdb's copy carries only in-frame clones and drops some. The data show a few hundred thousand clones, with 86% seen just once and about an eighth held by the top ten. The specimen sequenced was peripheral blood. These receptors came from a woman between 70 and 85 years old with COVID-19, enrolled during active disease.

The V and J genes are TRBV12-3 or TRBV12-4 and TRBJ1-5, with a possible D match to TRBD1 (6 bases). This CDR3 is 12 amino acids long. The germline V and J ends were trimmed by 6 bases and 15 bases, with 18 bases remaining between them. The CDR3 DNA follows: TGTGCCAGCAGCCGCTTGACAGGAGGACGGCATTTT. The encoded protein is CASSRLTGGRHF.

The chain is built from TRBV10-1 and TRBJ1-1; TRBD1 is a possible D gene (5 bases). Germline V gene lookup returns CDR1 WNHNN and CDR2 SYGVQD (reference sequence). The ends were cut back, 4 bases at V and 1 base at J, with 10 bases in the middle. This CDR3 is built from 14 residues. The DNA for the CDR3 is TGCGCCAGCAGTGTTGGGCAGGGGAACACTGAAGCTTTCTTT. Translation: CASSVGQGNTEAFF.

V usage is TRBV27 and J usage is TRBJ2-2, with TRBD2 identical over 13 bases. The J segment lost 4 bases and the V segment lost 5 bases, leaving 7 bases of the junction unmatched. CDR3 size: 17 residues. Per the germline V gene, CDR1 is MNHEY and CDR2 is SMNVEV (reference sequence). In DNA form, the CDR3 reads TGTGCCAGCAGTCCCACGCGACTAGCGGGGGGCACCGGGGAGCTGTTTTTT. Residues: CASSPTRLAGGTGELFF.

DNA for the CDR3: TGTGCCACCAGTGAGACAGGGGGAGGGGAGACCCAGTACTTC. It encodes CATSETGGGETQYF. This sequence joins TRBV24-1 and TRBJ2-5; TRBD1 matches at 9 bases. The CDR3 is 14 amino acids. From germline, CDR1 is KGHDR and CDR2 SFDVKD. The V and J ends lost 4 bases and 5 bases, in that order; junction bases with no gene match: 4.

This chain connects TRBV7-2 to TRBJ2-7; a possible D gene is TRBD2 (6 bases). The V end lost 8 bases, the J end lost 0 bases, and 11 bases lay between the germline ends. Per the germline V gene, CDR1 is SGHTA and CDR2 is FQGNSA. There are 13 residues in the CDR3. For the CDR3, the DNA is TGTGCCAGCGGCCGGGGGAGCTCCTACGAGCAGTACTTC. This encodes CASGRGSSYEQYF.

The CDR3 region is CASSRLGGVTNYGYTF. In DNA, the CDR3 is TGCGCCAGCAGCCGTTTGGGGGGGGTGACTAACTATGGCTACACCTTC. V is TRBV4-1 and J is TRBJ1-2; D possibly corresponds to TRBD1 (5 bases). This CDR3 has 16 residues. Germline V gene data show CDR1 as MGHRA and CDR2 as YSYEKL. V was clipped by 4 bases and J by 0 bases, with 15 bases between them.

The chain combines TRBV19 with TRBJ1-2; a weak D match, TRBD1 (6 bases). Deletions cut 0 bases from V and 0 bases from J, with 8 bases between. The CDR3 has 15 amino acids. Per germline, CDR1 LNHDA and CDR2 SQIVND (reference sequence). CDR3 protein: CASSIDQGPNYGYTF. The CDR3 coding sequence is TGTGCCAGTAGTATAGATCAGGGGCCTAACTATGGCTACACCTTC.

The rearrangement uses TRBV19 and TRBJ1-3, with no clear D. The V end was cut by 2 bases, the J end by 4 bases, with 9 bases between. The V gene's germline CDR1 is LNHDA and CDR2 SQIVND (reference sequence). This CDR3 has 14 residues. CDR3 bases: TGTGCCAGTAGTATACAGGCATCGGGAAACACCATATATTTT. Amino acids: CASSIQASGNTIYF. Full variable domain (remainder filled in from reference TRBV19 and TRBJ1-3): DGGITQSPKYLFRKEGQNVTLSCEQNLNHDAMYWYRQDPGQGLRLIYYSQIVNDFQKGDIAEGYSVSREKKESFPLTVTSAQKNPTAFYLCASSIQASGNTIYFGEGSWLTVV.

This chain links TRBV5-1 with TRBJ2-1; D gene ambiguous. V was clipped by 0 bases and J by 6 bases, with 10 bases between them. This CDR3 comprises 14 residues. Per germline, CDR1 SGHRS and CDR2 YFSETQ. The CDR3 region is CASSLGDYGNEQFF. In nucleotides, the CDR3 is TGCGCCAGCAGCTTGGGTGATTACGGCAATGAGCAGTTCTTC.

In its sample, this clone was seen a few times. This chain links TRBV28 with TRBJ1-1; TRBD1 is a possible D gene (6 bases). Germline CDR1 is MDHEN and CDR2 is SYDVKM. The CDR3 sequence is 14 residues long. Trimming removed 3 bases at V and 5 bases at J, with 13 bases between. CDR3 coding DNA: TGTGCCAGCAGTTTTGGGGGCTCGAGTACTGAAGCTTTCTTT. Protein: CASSFGGSSTEAFF. The entire variable domain, with the rest obtained from reference TRBV28 and TRBJ1-1, is as follows: DVKVTQSSRYLVKRTGEKVFLECVQDMDHENMFWYRQDPGLGLRLIYFSYDVKMKEKGDIPEGYSVSREKKERFSLILESASTNQTSMYLCASSFGGSSTEAFFGQGTRLTVV.

CDR3 coding DNA: TGTGCCAGCAGGACTGGGGAGACCCAGTACTTC. Protein sequence: CASRTGETQYF. The chain recombines TRBV25-1 with TRBJ2-5; D remains ambiguous. With 6 bases removed from V and 5 bases from J, the gap between germline ends came to 7 bases. Germline V gene lookup returns CDR1 MGHDK and CDR2 SYGVNS. The CDR3 loop spans 11 amino acids.

The gene calls are TRBV14 and TRBJ2-1; 9 nucleotides align to TRBD1. Trimming removed 6 bases from V and 5 bases from J; junction bases left unmatched: 5. In germline, CDR1 is SGHDN, CDR2 FVKESK. CDR3 length equals 14 residues. CDR3 sequence (DNA): TGTGCCAGCAGGCAGTGGACAGGGGACAATGAGCAGTTCTTC. Encoded protein: CASRQWTGDNEQFF.

This clone was detected once. The chain carries TRBV2 and TRBJ1-5; 8 bases align to TRBD1. Trimming removed 1 base from V and 7 bases from J; junction bases left unmatched: 6. CDR1 SNHLY and CDR2 FYNNEI come from the germline V gene. The length of the CDR3 is 15 residues. CDR3: CASSEVLTGAQPQHF. The CDR3 nucleotides read TGTGCCAGCAGTGAAGTTTTGACAGGGGCCCAGCCCCAGCATTTT.

This chain joins TRBV2 and TRBJ2-4; the D is unclear. Looked up from germline, CDR1 is SNHLY and CDR2 is FYNNEI. This CDR3 region has 13 residues. Trimming shortened V by 3 bases and J by 9 bases, and 12 bases separated the two germline ends. Here the CDR3 reads CASSDSTPPIQYF. CDR3 nucleotide sequence: TGTGCCAGCAGTGATTCGACACCTCCCATTCAGTACTTC. Full variable domain (missing parts from reference TRBV2 and TRBJ2-4): EPEVTQTPSHQVTQMGQEVILRCVPISNHLYFYWYRQILGQKVEFLVSFYNNEISEKSEIFDDQFSVERPDGSNFTLKIRSTKLEDSAMYFCASSDSTPPIQYFGAGTRLSVL.

This clone has just one count. This sequence joins TRBV24-1 and TRBJ1-4, with TRBD1 identical over 9 bases. The CDR3 runs 16 residues. J gave up 8 bases and V 3 bases, and 9 bases lay outside the gene matches. Germline assignment: CDR1 KGHDR and CDR2 SFDVKD. The CDR3 region is CATSDRSGTGFEKLFF. CDR3 in DNA: TGTGCCACCAGTGATCGCTCCGGGACAGGGTTCGAAAAACTGTTTTTT.